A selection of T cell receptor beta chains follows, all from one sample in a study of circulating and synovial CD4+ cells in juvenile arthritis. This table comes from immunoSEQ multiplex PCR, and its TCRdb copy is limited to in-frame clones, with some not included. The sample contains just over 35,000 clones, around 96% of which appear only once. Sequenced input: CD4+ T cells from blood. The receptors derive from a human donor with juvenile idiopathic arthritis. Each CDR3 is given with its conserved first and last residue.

CDR3 protein: CASSAETDGYTF; V gene: TRBV11-2
CDR3 protein: CASSKGQASYEQYF; V gene: TRBV5-1
CDR3 protein: CASSSKDRGPLAQYF; V gene: TRBV5-4
CDR3 protein: CASSHRGDTGELFF; V gene: TRBV6-1
CDR3 protein: CASSMFGQGHQPQHF; V gene: TRBV19
CDR3 protein: CASSTTGGDPETQYF; V gene: TRBV5-4
CDR3 protein: CASRQDRGTDTQYF; V gene: TRBV7-2
CDR3 protein: CASSLERPGELFF; V gene: TRBV7-6
CDR3 protein: CASSFGQLNSPLHF; V gene: TRBV5-4
CDR3 protein: CASSAGLAGGSTDTQYF; V gene: TRBV9
CDR3 protein: CATSGRGVATDTQYF; V gene: TRBV15
CDR3 protein: CASSRTGEETQYF; V gene: TRBV4-1
CDR3 protein: CASRSTGVGTQYF; V gene: TRBV19
CDR3 protein: CASSFRNTEQYF; V gene: TRBV6-6
CDR3 protein: CASNERGVYNEQFF; V gene: TRBV7-2